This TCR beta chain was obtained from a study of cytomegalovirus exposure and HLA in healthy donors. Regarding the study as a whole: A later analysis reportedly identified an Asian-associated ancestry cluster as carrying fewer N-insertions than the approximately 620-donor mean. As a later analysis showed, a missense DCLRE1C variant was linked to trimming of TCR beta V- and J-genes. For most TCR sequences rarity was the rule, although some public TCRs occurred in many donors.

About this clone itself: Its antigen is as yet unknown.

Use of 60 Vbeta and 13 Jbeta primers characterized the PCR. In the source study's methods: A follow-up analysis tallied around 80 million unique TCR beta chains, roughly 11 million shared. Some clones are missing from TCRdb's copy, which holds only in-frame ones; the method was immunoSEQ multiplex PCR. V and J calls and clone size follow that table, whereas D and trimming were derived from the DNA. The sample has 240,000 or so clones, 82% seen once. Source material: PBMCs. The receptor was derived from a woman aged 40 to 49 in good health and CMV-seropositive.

The CDR3 region is CASSPGQGIYNEQFF. The CDR3 nucleotides are TGTGCCAGCAGCCCGGGACAGGGAATCTACAATGAGCAGTTCTTC. The V gene is TRBV11-2, the J gene TRBJ2-1; 9 bases agree with TRBD1. In germline, CDR1 is SGHAT, CDR2 FQNNGV. The CDR3 has 15 residues. The J segment lost 3 bases and the V segment lost 5 bases, leaving 5 bases of the junction unmatched. The entire variable domain, with the rest obtained from reference TRBV11-2 and TRBJ2-1, is as follows: EAGVAQSPRYKIIEKRQSVAFWCNPISGHATLYWYQQILGQGPKLLIQFQNNGVVDDSQLPKDRFSAERLKGVDSTLKIQPAKLEDSAVYLCASSPGQGIYNEQFFGPGTRLTVL.